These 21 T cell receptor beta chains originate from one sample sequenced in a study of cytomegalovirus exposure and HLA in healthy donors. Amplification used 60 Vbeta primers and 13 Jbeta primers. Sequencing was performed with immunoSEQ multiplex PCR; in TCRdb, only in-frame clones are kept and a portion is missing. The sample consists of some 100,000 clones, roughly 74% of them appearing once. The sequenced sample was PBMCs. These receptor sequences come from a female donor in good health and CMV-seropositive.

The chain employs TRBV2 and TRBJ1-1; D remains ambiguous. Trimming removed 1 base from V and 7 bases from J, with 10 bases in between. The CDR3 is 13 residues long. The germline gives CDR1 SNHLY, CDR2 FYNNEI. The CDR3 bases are TGTGCCAGCAGTGAAGGAAGAGCGTATGAAGCTTTCTTT. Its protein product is CASSEGRAYEAFF.

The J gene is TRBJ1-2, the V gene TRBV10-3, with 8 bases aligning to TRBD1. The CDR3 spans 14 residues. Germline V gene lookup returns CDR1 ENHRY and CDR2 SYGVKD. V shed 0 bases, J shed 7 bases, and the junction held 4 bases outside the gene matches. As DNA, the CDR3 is TGTGCCATCAGTGAGTCAGTGACAGGGGCTGGCTACACCTTC. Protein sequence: CAISESVTGAGYTF.

DNA for the CDR3: TGTGCCAGTAGTATAGTAAATCACGGGGGGCCCCAGCATTTT. This gives the protein CASSIVNHGGPQHF. The chain employs TRBV19 and TRBJ1-5; D possibly corresponds to TRBD1 (5 bases). The germline V and J ends were trimmed by 1 base and 9 bases, with 13 bases remaining between them. The germline V gene encodes CDR1 LNHDA and CDR2 SQIVND (reference sequence). The length of the CDR3 is 14 residues.

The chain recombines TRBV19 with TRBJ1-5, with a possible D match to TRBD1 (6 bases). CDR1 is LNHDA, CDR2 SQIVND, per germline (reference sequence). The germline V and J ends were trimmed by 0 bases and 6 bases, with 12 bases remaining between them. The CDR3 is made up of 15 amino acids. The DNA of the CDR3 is TGTGCCAGTAGTATAGATGCAGGGGAAGGTCAGCCCCAGCATTTT. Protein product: CASSIDAGEGQPQHF. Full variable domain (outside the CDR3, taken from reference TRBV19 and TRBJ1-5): DGGITQSPKYLFRKEGQNVTLSCEQNLNHDAMYWYRQDPGQGLRLIYYSQIVNDFQKGDIAEGYSVSREKKESFPLTVTSAQKNPTAFYLCASSIDAGEGQPQHFGDGTRLSIL.

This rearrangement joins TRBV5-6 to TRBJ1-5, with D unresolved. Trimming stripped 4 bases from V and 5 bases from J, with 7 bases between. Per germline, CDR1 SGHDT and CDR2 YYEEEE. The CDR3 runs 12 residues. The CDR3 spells CASSVQDQPQHF. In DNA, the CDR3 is TGTGCCAGCAGCGTGCAGGATCAGCCCCAGCATTTT.

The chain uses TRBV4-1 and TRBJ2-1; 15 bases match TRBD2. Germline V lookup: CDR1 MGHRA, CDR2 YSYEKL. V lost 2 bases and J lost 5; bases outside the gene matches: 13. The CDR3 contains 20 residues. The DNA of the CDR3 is TGCGCCAGCAGCCAACCCGGACTAGCGGGAGGGCCAGGGGGTCACAATGAGCAGTTCTTC. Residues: CASSQPGLAGGPGGHNEQFF.

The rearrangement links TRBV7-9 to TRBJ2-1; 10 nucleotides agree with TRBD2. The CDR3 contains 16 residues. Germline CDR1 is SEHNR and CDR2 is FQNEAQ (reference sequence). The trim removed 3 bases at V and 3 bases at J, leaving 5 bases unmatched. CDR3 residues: CASSFSRLAGYNEQFF. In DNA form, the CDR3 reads TGTGCCAGCAGCTTTTCTAGACTAGCGGGCTACAATGAGCAGTTCTTC.

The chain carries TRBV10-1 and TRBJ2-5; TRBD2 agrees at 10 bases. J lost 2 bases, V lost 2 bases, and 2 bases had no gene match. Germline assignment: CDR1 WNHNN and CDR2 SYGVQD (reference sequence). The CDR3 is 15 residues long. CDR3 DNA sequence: TGCGCCAGCAGTGAGGATAGCGGGGGGCAAGAGACCCAGTACTTC. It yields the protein CASSEDSGGQETQYF.

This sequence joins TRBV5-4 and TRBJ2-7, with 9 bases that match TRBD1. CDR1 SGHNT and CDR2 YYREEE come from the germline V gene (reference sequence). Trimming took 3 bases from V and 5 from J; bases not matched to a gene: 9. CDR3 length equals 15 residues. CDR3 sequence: CASSSPGQGAHEQYF. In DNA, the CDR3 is TGTGCCAGCAGCTCCCCGGGACAGGGCGCCCACGAGCAGTACTTC.

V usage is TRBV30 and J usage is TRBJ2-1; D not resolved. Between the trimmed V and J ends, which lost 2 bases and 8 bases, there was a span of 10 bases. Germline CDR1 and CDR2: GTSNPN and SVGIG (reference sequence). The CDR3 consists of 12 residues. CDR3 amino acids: CAWSSLSYEQFF. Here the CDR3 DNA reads TGTGCCTGGAGTTCCCTTTCGTATGAGCAGTTCTTC.

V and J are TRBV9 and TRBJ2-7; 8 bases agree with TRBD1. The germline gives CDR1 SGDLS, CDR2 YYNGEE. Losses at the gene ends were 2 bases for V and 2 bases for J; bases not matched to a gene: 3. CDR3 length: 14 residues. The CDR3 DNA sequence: TGTGCCAGCAGCGTGAGACAGGGGCCCTACGAGCAGTACTTC. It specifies CASSVRQGPYEQYF.

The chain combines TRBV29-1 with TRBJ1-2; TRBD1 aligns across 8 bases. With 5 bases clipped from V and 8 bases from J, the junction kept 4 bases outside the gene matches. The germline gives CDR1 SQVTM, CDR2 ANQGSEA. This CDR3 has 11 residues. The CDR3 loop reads CSVWTGRGYTF. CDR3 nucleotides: TGCAGCGTTTGGACAGGGCGCGGCTACACCTTC. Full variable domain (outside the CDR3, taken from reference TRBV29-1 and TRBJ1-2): SAVISQKPSRDICQRGTSLTIQCQVDSQVTMMFWYRQQPGQSLTLIATANQGSEATYESGFVIDKFPISRPNLTFSTLTVSNMSPEDSSIYLCSVWTGRGYTFGSGTRLTVV.

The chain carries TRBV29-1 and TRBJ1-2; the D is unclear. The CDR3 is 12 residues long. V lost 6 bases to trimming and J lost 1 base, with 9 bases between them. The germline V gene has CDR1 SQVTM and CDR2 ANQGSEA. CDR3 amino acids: CSVEPGNYGYTF. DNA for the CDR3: TGCAGCGTCGAGCCGGGTAACTATGGCTACACCTTC.

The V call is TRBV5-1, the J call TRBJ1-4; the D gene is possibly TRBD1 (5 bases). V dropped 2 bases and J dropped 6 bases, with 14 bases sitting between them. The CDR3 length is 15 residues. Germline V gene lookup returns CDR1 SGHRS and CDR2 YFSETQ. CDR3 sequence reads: CASSFGSGGDEKLFF. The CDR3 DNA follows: TGCGCCAGCAGCTTCGGAAGTGGAGGGGATGAAAAACTGTTTTTT.

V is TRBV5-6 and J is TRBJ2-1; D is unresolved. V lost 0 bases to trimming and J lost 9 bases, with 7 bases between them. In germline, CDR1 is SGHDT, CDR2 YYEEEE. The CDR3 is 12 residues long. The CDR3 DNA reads TGTGCCAGCAGCTTGGCCCGCGGTGAGCAGTTCTTC. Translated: CASSLARGEQFF.

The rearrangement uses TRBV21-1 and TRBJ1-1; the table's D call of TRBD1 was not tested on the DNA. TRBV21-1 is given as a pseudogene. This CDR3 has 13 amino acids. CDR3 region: CASSNSENTEAFF. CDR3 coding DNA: TGTGCCAGCAGCAATTCAGAAAACACTGAAGCTTTCTTT.

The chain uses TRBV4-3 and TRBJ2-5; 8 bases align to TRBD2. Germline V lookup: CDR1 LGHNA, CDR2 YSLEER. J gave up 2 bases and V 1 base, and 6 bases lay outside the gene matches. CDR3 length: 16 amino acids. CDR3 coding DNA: TGCGCCAGCAGCCAAGGAGGCCAGCGGGGGCAAGAGACCCAGTACTTC. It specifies CASSQGGQRGQETQYF.

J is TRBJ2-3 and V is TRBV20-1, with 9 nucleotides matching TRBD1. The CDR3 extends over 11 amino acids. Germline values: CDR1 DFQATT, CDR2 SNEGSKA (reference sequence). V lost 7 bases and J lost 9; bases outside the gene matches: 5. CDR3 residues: CSGLGTGTQYF. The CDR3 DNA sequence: TGCAGTGGGCTAGGGACAGGGACGCAGTATTTT.

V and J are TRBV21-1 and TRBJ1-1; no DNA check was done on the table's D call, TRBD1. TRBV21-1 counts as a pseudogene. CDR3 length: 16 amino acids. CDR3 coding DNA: TGTGCCAGCAGCTCCGGGACAGGGGTTAGGGTCACTGAAGCTTTCTTT. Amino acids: CASSSGTGVRVTEAFF.

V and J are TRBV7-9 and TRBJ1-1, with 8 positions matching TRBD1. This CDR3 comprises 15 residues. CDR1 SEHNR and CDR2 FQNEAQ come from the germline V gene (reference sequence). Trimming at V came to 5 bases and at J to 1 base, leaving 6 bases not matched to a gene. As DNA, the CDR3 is TGTGCCAGCAGCCACGACAGGGGAGGGAACACTGAAGCTTTCTTT. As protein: CASSHDRGGNTEAFF.

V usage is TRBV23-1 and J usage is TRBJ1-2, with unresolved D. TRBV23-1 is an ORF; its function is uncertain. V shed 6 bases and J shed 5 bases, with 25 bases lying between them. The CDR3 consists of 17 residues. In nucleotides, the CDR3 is TGCGCCAGCAGGCATTCCTCCGTCAGGTTCTCGCTATATGGCTACACCTTC. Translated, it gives CASRHSSVRFSLYGYTF.